These T cell receptor beta chains were read from a single sample in a study of technical replicates of blood from a handful of donors. Only in-frame clones appear in the TCRdb table, and some are missing; sequencing was by immunoSEQ multiplex PCR. The top ten clones hold 4.6% of a sample with roughly 65,000 clones, 88% of them seen once. Sequencing was done on a sample of PBMCs. These receptors were obtained from a human donor in good health. Some clones in this sample may be carry-over from other donors' samples. Both conserved end residues are part of each CDR3. The D gene is left open where the match is weak. Clone size is stated in some rows and not others, as once, few, many or a class when expanded.

j_gene | v_gene | abundance | d_gene | CDR3nt | CDR3aa
TRBJ1-4 | TRBV30 | NA | NA | TGTGCCTGGAGCCCTCTCCCTGACTCTCCTCCCCATGAAAAACTGTTTTTT | CAWSPLPDSPPHEKLFF
TRBJ2-2 | TRBV6-6 | NA | TRBD2 | TGTGCCAGCAGTTCGACTAGCGGGGGTATCACCGGGGAGCTGTTTTTT | CASSSTSGGITGELFF
TRBJ1-3 | TRBV19 | NA | NA | TGTGCCAGTCACCGCGGGAGGGACGGAAACACCATATATTTT | CASHRGRDGNTIYF
TRBJ2-7 | TRBV2 | NA | TRBD1 | TGTGCCAGCAGTCATCGTCTCCAGGGGGCCTACGAGCAGTACTTC | CASSHRLQGAYEQYF
TRBJ2-1 | TRBV6-1 | few | NA | TGTGCCAGCAATTGGAACAGTGAGCAGTTCTTC | CASNWNSEQFF
TRBJ2-1 | TRBV7-9 | NA | TRBD1 | TGTGCCAGCAGCCCAGGGGGAGCCACTCACAATGAGCAGTTCTTC | CASSPGGATHNEQFF
TRBJ2-1 | TRBV5-1 | few | NA | TGCGCCAGCAGCGGTAGCGGAGCATACAATGAGCAGTTCTTC | CASSGSGAYNEQFF
TRBJ1-1 | TRBV10-3 | NA | TRBD1 | TGTGCCATCAGGCCGGGACAGGGGCCGGGCACTGAAGCTTTCTTT | CAIRPGQGPGTEAFF
TRBJ1-5 | TRBV12-2 | NA | NA | TGTGCAAGTCGCCCCGGGGGGGGTTGGAGCAATCAGCCCCAGCATTTT | CASRPGGGWSNQPQHF
TRBJ2-6 | TRBV19 | NA | TRBD1 | TGTGCCAGTAGTATCCGTACAGGGGGCGGTGCTGGGGCCAACGTCCTGACTTTC | CASSIRTGGGAGANVLTF
TRBJ1-1 | TRBV18 | few | NA | TGTGCCAGCTCTCGAAGCGTACCGGGGAACACTGAAGCTTTCTTT | CASSRSVPGNTEAFF
TRBJ1-3 | TRBV14 | NA | NA | TGTGCCAGCACCTACGGGGACTTCGGAAACACCATATATTTT | CASTYGDFGNTIYF
TRBJ2-3 | TRBV4-1 | NA | NA | TGCGCCAGCAGCCAAAGCGTCGGGACTTTCGATACGCAGTATTTT | CASSQSVGTFDTQYF
TRBJ2-2 | TRBV7-3 | NA | NA | TGTGCCAGCAGCTTCGGTAGCCCAGCGGTAGGCGGGGAGCTGTTTTTT | CASSFGSPAVGGELFF
TRBJ1-1 | TRBV5-6 | NA | NA | TGTGCCAGCAGCCGTAGAACGGAACGGGAGAACACTGAAGCTTTCTTT | CASSRRTERENTEAFF
TRBJ2-7 | TRBV5-4 | once | NA | TGTGCCAGCAGCTCCGGGACTCTCAGCTCCTACGAGCAGTACTTC | CASSSGTLSSYEQYF
TRBJ2-3 | TRBV7-8 | NA | TRBD2 | TGTGCCAGCAGCCCAGTTCGGCTAGCGGGGCCCACAGATACGCAGTATTTT | CASSPVRLAGPTDTQYF
TRBJ1-1 | TRBV2 | NA | NA | TGTGCCAGCAGTTTAAACCAGGGCACTGAAGCTTTCTTT | CASSLNQGTEAFF
TRBJ1-5 | TRBV6-5 | NA | NA | TGTGCCAGCAGTTACTCGTCTGAGAGGGTTCAGCCCCAGCATTTT | CASSYSSERVQPQHF
TRBJ2-7 | TRBV6-6 | NA | TRBD1 | TGTGCCAGCAGTTCCACCACCGGGACAGGGGGCTCCGAGCAGTACTTC | CASSSTTGTGGSEQYF
TRBJ2-3 | TRBV2 | NA | NA | TGTGCCAGCAGTGAAGTGGCCTTCACAGATACGCAGTATTTT | CASSEVAFTDTQYF
TRBJ1-2 | TRBV21-1 | NA | NA | TGTGCCAGCAGCATAAACCGGACAGATAACTATGGCTACACCTTC | CASSINRTDNYGYTF
TRBJ2-5 | TRBV11-3 | NA | NA | TGTGCCAGCAGCTTAGCCAGGGAAGAGACCCAGTACTTC | CASSLAREETQYF
TRBJ2-3 | TRBV9 | NA | TRBD1 | TGTGCCAGCAGCGTAGCTCCGGCAGGACAGGGATTAGATACGCAGTATTTT | CASSVAPAGQGLDTQYF
TRBJ2-3 | TRBV5-1 | NA | TRBD1 | TGCGCCAGCGGGGACAGGGGAACAGATACGCAGTATTTT | CASGDRGTDTQYF
TRBJ2-1 | TRBV9 | NA | NA | TGTGCCAGCAGCTCCTCATTTTCAGGGGAAGAGTTCTTC | CASSSSFSGEEFF
TRBJ1-1 | TRBV5-1 | NA | TRBD1 | TGCGCCAGCAGCTTGGTTGGAACAGGGGGCGATTTGAGCACTGAAGCTTTCTTT | CASSLVGTGGDLSTEAFF
TRBJ2-7 | TRBV6-5 | NA | TRBD1 | TGTGCCAGTGGACAGGACAACCACGAGCAGTACTTC | CASGQDNHEQYF
TRBJ2-5 | TRBV6-1 | NA | NA | TGTGCCAGCAGTCAAACTGGGCCGCCTCTGGGGACCCAGTACTTC | CASSQTGPPLGTQYF
TRBJ1-2 | TRBV18 | NA | TRBD1 | TGTGCCAGCTCACCCGGACAGGGGGCAGATGGCTACACCTTC | CASSPGQGADGYTF
TRBJ2-1 | TRBV4-3 | NA | NA | TGCGCCAGCAGCCAAGCAGGGAACCATGAGCAGTTCTTC | CASSQAGNHEQFF
TRBJ1-1 | TRBV7-9 | NA | NA | TGTGCCAGCAGCCCAGGGACTGAAGCTTTCTTT | CASSPGTEAFF